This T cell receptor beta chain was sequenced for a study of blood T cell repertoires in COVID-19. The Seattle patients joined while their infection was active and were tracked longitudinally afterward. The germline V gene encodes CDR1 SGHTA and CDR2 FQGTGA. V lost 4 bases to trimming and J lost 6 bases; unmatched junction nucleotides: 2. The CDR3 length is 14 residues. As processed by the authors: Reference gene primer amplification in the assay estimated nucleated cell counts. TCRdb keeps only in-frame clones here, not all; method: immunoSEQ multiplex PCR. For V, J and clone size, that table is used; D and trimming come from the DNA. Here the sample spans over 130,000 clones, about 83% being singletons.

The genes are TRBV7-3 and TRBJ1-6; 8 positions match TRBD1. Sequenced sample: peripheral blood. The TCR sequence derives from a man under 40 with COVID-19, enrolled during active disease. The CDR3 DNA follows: TGTGCCAGCAGCTCCGGACAGGGTAATTCACCCCTCCACTTT. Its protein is CASSSGQGNSPLHF.